A single sample is the source of the 5 T cell receptor beta chains below, sequenced in a study of cytomegalovirus exposure and HLA in healthy donors. The study ran its PCR with 60 Vbeta and 13 Jbeta primers. The protocol was immunoSEQ multiplex PCR, while the TCRdb copy is restricted to in-frame clones and leaves out a portion. The data hold about 90,000 clones, with about two thirds observed a single time. The material sequenced was PBMCs. The receptors originated from a woman in her thirties in good health and CMV-seropositive.

The V call is TRBV7-9, the J call TRBJ2-5, with 8 bases lining up with TRBD2. Germline CDR1 SEHNR, CDR2 FQNEAQ (reference sequence). J gave up 1 base and V 2 bases, and 3 bases lay outside the gene matches. The CDR3 loop spans 15 amino acids. The CDR3 DNA reads as TGTGCCAGCAGCTTATCGGGAGGGGTCCAAGAGACCCAGTACTTC. Translating it yields CASSLSGGVQETQYF.

At least ten counts were recorded for this clone. The chain couples TRBV10-1 to TRBJ1-6; unclear D gene. Germline-derived CDR1 and CDR2 are WNHNN and SYGVQD (reference sequence). This CDR3 comprises 11 residues. Trimming removed 9 bases from V and 10 bases from J, with 10 bases in between. CDR3 in amino acids: CARLPRSPLHF. CDR3 coding DNA: TGCGCCAGACTCCCTCGGTCACCCCTCCACTTT.

This clone showed up just a few times. The J gene is TRBJ2-7, the V gene TRBV19; 8 nucleotides align to TRBD1. Germline CDR1 LNHDA, CDR2 SQIVND (reference sequence). Trimming at V came to 5 bases and at J to 1 base, leaving 7 bases not matched to a gene. The CDR3 has 15 amino acids. In DNA, the CDR3 is TGTGCCAGTAGTCCGGCCGGGACAGGATCCTACGAGCAGTACTTC. Translated: CASSPAGTGSYEQYF.

V usage is TRBV28 and J usage is TRBJ1-5; 9 nucleotides agree with TRBD1. Germline trimming cut 5 bases from V and 7 bases from J; bases unmatched to any gene: 9. The CDR3 loop spans 15 amino acids. CDR1 MDHEN and CDR2 SYDVKM come from the germline V gene. Here the CDR3 reads CASSTTGTGNQPQHF. In DNA form, the CDR3 reads TGTGCCAGCAGTACAACCGGGACAGGGAACCAGCCCCAGCATTTT.

The genes are TRBV5-1 and TRBJ1-5; 7 bases agree with TRBD1. The trim removed 0 bases at V and 4 bases at J, leaving 1 base unmatched. Germline assignment: CDR1 SGHRS and CDR2 YFSETQ. CDR3 length equals 14 residues. The CDR3 DNA sequence: TGCGCCAGCAGCTTGGGGACAGGAAATCAGCCCCAGCATTTT. It is translated as CASSLGTGNQPQHF. The full variable domain, rest sourced from reference TRBV5-1 and TRBJ1-5, is KAGVTQTPRYLIKTRGQQVTLSCSPISGHRSVSWYQQTPGQGLQFLFEYFSETQRNKGNFPGRFSGRQFSNSRSEMNVSTLELGDSALYLCASSLGTGNQPQHFGDGTRLSIL.